Sequencing of this TCR beta chain was carried out in a study of T cells after yellow fever vaccination. Study background: With SMART-Seq v4 Ultra Low Input, the fractions containing low cell numbers were prepared.

This clonotype was seen more than once but under ten times. Its specificity is not known. MiXCR, applied by TCRdb to the 5' RACE reads, yields one record per CDR3 protein. The repertoire holds 350,000 to 450,000 distinct CDR3 sequences, with about 6.2% as singletons. Study-level findings and limits: A weaker but faster secondary response was observed, peaking on day 5 versus 15. At about 97% for CD4 and about 87% for CD8, most primary-vaccination clones showed up again after the booster.

Germline V gene sequence: CDR1 SGHTA, CDR2 FQGTGA. Trimming removed 5 bases from V and 0 bases from J; junction bases left unmatched: 9. This CDR3 is built from 17 residues. This receptor was obtained from a man aged 30 to 39 who received the YFV17D yellow fever vaccine. This rearrangement joins TRBV7-3 to TRBJ2-2; 7 bases agree with TRBD2. The specimen was PBMCs, collected 5 days after the yellow fever booster vaccination. The CDR3 protein is CASSLFSGTTNTGELFF. In DNA form, the CDR3 reads TGTGCCAGCAGCCTCTTCTCCGGGACTACGAACACCGGGGAGCTGTTTTTT.